Each of the 24 T cell receptor beta chains below was sequenced from the same sample in a study of T cells in Graves' hyperthyroidism and ophthalmopathy. What was amplified from RNA transcripts were TCR beta CDR3 regions. The HTBI primer set was used in a first-round RT-PCR of the TCR CDR3. A single record per CDR3 protein comes from TCRdb applying MiXCR to the multiplex PCR reads. Among around 190,000 distinct CDR3 sequences, 17% were seen once, and the ten largest hold roughly 32%. Material for sequencing was blood. The source of these receptors is a woman aged 45-65 years with Graves' hyperthyroidism.

This clonotype was observed many times. The rearrangement links TRBV24-1 to TRBJ2-1; the match to TRBD2 covers 10 bases. In germline, CDR1 is KGHDR, CDR2 SFDVKD. This CDR3 region has 16 residues. V gave up 2 bases and J gave up 7 bases; unmatched junction bases: 7. The CDR3 DNA follows: TGTGCCACCAGTGATTGGAGCGGGGGGGGTGTTAATGAGCAGTTCTTC. Its protein product is CATSDWSGGGVNEQFF.

This clonotype was recorded a few times. The gene calls are TRBV7-6 and TRBJ2-2; TRBD2 aligns across 9 bases. CDR1 is SGHVS, CDR2 FNYEAQ, per germline. The CDR3 runs 21 residues. Trimming removed 1 base from V and 3 bases from J; junction bases left unmatched: 18. CDR3 coding DNA: TGTGCCAGCAGCTTAGGGGCCTGGCGCGGGGGGGCCGCGGGTGACACCGGGGAGCTGTTTTTT. Protein product: CASSLGAWRGGAAGDTGELFF.

In this sample, this clonotype turned up many times. The rearrangement links TRBV9 to TRBJ2-3; D call uncertain. V was clipped by 0 bases and J by 6 bases, with 5 bases between them. Germline V gene data show CDR1 as SGDLS and CDR2 as YYNGEE. The CDR3 totals 12 residues. The CDR3, as DNA: TGTGCCAGCAGCGTAGGGTCTGATACGCAGTATTTT. Protein: CASSVGSDTQYF.

This clonotype was counted at least ten times. The rearrangement links TRBV5-1 to TRBJ2-2; 8 nucleotides agree with TRBD2. Germline V lookup: CDR1 SGHRS, CDR2 YFSETQ. The CDR3 spans 15 residues. The V and J ends lost 5 bases and 5 bases, in that order; junction bases with no gene match: 8. DNA for the CDR3: TGCGCCAGCAGGCTCGGCGGGGGGCCTACCGGGGAGCTGTTTTTT. Protein: CASRLGGGPTGELFF.

This clonotype was observed at least ten times. The V call is TRBV12-3 or TRBV12-4, the J call TRBJ2-3; no firm D call. Trimming left V 3 bases short and J 3 bases short, with 10 bases between. The CDR3 has 14 residues. CDR3: CASSFSWDTDTQYF. The CDR3 region has the DNA TGTGCCAGCAGTTTTAGTTGGGATACAGATACGCAGTATTTT.

V gene TRBV6-1 combines with J gene TRBJ2-7; D might be TRBD1 (5 bases). The length of the CDR3 is 15 residues. V lost 6 bases, J lost 2 bases, and 17 bases lay in between. Per the germline V gene, CDR1 is MNHNS and CDR2 is SASEGT. CDR3 in amino acids: CASSPQPTETYEQYF. In DNA form, the CDR3 reads TGTGCCAGCAGCCCCCAACCGACAGAGACCTACGAGCAGTACTTC.

This clonotype has at least ten counts. The rearrangement uses TRBV4-1 and TRBJ2-5; D tentatively fits TRBD1 or TRBD2 (6 bases each). V was trimmed by 0 bases and J by 7 bases, leaving 21 bases between them. CDR1 and CDR2 from the germline V gene are MGHRA and YSYEKL. The CDR3 totals 17 residues. The CDR3 region is CASSQERGASARRTQYF. The CDR3 DNA follows: TGCGCCAGCAGCCAAGAAAGGGGGGCTAGCGCTAGACGGACCCAGTACTTC.

This clonotype has at least ten counts. The V call is TRBV5-1, the J call TRBJ1-1, with TRBD1 identical over 7 bases. Germline V CDR1 and CDR2: SGHRS, YFSETQ. The CDR3 runs 14 residues. V was pared by 3 bases and J by 0 bases, with 2 bases of the junction left unmatched. CDR3 residues: CASSWGQMNTEAFF. In nucleotides, the CDR3 is TGCGCCAGCAGCTGGGGACAGATGAACACTGAAGCTTTCTTT.

There are many counts of this clonotype. The rearrangement links TRBV19 to TRBJ2-7; 16 nucleotides match TRBD2. CDR1 and CDR2 from the germline V gene are LNHDA and SQIVND (reference sequence). This CDR3 has 17 residues. V gave up 3 bases and J gave up 2 bases; unmatched junction bases: 4. CDR3 residues: CASSISGTSGGAYEQYF. CDR3 DNA sequence: TGTGCCAGTAGTATTTCCGGGACTAGCGGGGGGGCCTACGAGCAGTACTTC.

This chain connects TRBV7-9 to TRBJ1-6; D might be TRBD1 (5 bases). Germline CDR1 reads SEHNR; CDR2 reads FQNEAQ (reference sequence). The CDR3 has 18 amino acids. V lost 3 bases and J 0 bases, leaving 15 bases between the germline ends. The CDR3 DNA reads as TGTGCCAGCAGCTTGGACCCCGGGGGGAGCTCCTATAATTCACCCCTCCACTTT. It codes for CASSLDPGGSSYNSPLHF.

This clonotype was seen repeatedly, ten times or more. This chain connects TRBV27 to TRBJ1-1, with 7 bases identical to TRBD1. The germline V gene encodes CDR1 MNHEY and CDR2 SMNVEV (reference sequence). CDR3 length: 15 amino acids. Germline trimming cut 5 bases from V and 0 bases from J; bases unmatched to any gene: 6. The DNA for the CDR3 is TGTGCCAGCAGTACAATTACAGGGGTGAACACTGAAGCTTTCTTT. Translation: CASSTITGVNTEAFF.

This clonotype was observed many times. This chain joins TRBV2 and TRBJ2-1; D is perhaps TRBD1 or TRBD2 (6 bases each). In germline, CDR1 is SNHLY, CDR2 FYNNEI. Between the trimmed V and J ends, which lost 8 bases and 3 bases, there was a span of 11 bases. There are 13 residues in the CDR3. For the CDR3, the DNA is TGTGCCAGCTTGGGGGGCTTCTACAATGAGCAGTTCTTC. Translation: CASLGGFYNEQFF.

This clonotype appeared many times. This sequence joins TRBV6-2 or TRBV6-3 and TRBJ1-2; TRBD1 agrees at 7 bases. With 11 bases clipped from V and 8 bases from J, the junction kept 14 bases outside the gene matches. This CDR3 spans 13 amino acids. CDR1 is MNHEY and CDR2 is SVGEGT in the germline V gene. Here the CDR3 DNA reads TGTGCCTGCTCAACAGGGGTATCCGGAGGCTACACCTTC. Translation: CACSTGVSGGYTF.

In this sample, this clonotype turned up many times. This chain joins TRBV5-1 and TRBJ2-7, with 7 nucleotides matching TRBD2. CDR1 is SGHRS and CDR2 is YFSETQ in the germline V gene. This CDR3 has 13 amino acids. Germline trimming cut 5 bases from V and 6 bases from J; bases unmatched to any gene: 8. The CDR3 bases are TGCGCCAGCAGGCCACTGGGAGGGGCCGAGCAGTACTTC. Encoded protein: CASRPLGGAEQYF.

This clonotype came up many times. The rearrangement uses TRBV7-9 and TRBJ2-5, with D perhaps TRBD2 (5 bases). The CDR3 is 12 amino acids. V lost 4 bases, J lost 14 bases, and 17 bases lay in between. Looked up from germline, CDR1 is SEHNR and CDR2 is FQNEAQ (reference sequence). CDR3 DNA: TGTGCCAGCAGCTCTACCCCTAGCCGCTTTTACTTC. It is translated as CASSSTPSRFYF. The full variable domain, its missing parts supplied by reference TRBV7-9 and TRBJ2-5, is DTGVSQNPRHKITKRGQNVTFRCDPISEHNRLYWYRQTLGQGPEFLTYFQNEAQLEKSRLLSDRFSAERPKGSFSTLEIQRTEQGDSAMYLCASSSTPSRFYFGPGTRLLVL.

The sample holds many counts of this clonotype. The rearrangement uses TRBV19 and TRBJ1-5; D perhaps matches TRBD1 (6 bases). In germline, CDR1 is LNHDA, CDR2 SQIVND (reference sequence). Between the trimmed V and J ends, which lost 9 bases and 3 bases, there was a span of 18 bases. This CDR3 contains 15 residues. The CDR3 region is CASTPTGSFNQPQHF. CDR3 coding DNA: TGTGCCAGCACCCCGACAGGATCGTTCAATCAGCCCCAGCATTTT.

At least ten counts were recorded for this clonotype. This chain connects TRBV2 to TRBJ1-5; no clear D gene. The V gene's germline CDR1 is SNHLY and CDR2 FYNNEI. This CDR3 has 13 residues. Deletions cut 7 bases from V and 9 bases from J, with 16 bases between. Here the CDR3 DNA reads TGTGCCAGCAACCCCGTCCCAGGTCGGCCCCAGCATTTT. Its protein product is CASNPVPGRPQHF.

The chain has TRBV5-1 and TRBJ2-5; 8 positions match TRBD2. V shed 7 bases and J 5 bases; nucleotides not matched to a gene: 16. Germline V gene lookup returns CDR1 SGHRS and CDR2 YFSETQ. The CDR3 runs 16 residues. The DNA for the CDR3 is TGCGCCAGCTTGGAGGTGGCGGGGGGCCGAGGGGAGACCCAGTACTTC. Translation: CASLEVAGGRGETQYF.

Regarding this clonotype: Since a much larger clone is just one base distant, this may be a read error. The chain couples TRBV5-1 to TRBJ1-6; TRBD1 agrees at 8 bases. CDR1 is SGHRS and CDR2 is YFSETQ in the germline V gene. This CDR3 contains 15 residues. Losses at the gene ends were 4 bases for V and 8 bases for J; bases not matched to a gene: 8. CDR3: CASSPPTGADSPLHF. As DNA, the CDR3 is TGCGCCAGCAGCCCCCCGACAGGGGCGGATTCACCCCTCCACTTT. The full variable domain, in which reference TRBV5-1 and TRBJ1-6 provide the parts outside the CDR3, is KAGVTQTPRYLIKTRGQQVTLSCSPISGHRSVSWYQQTPGQGLQFLFEYFSETQRNKGNFPGRFSGRQFSNSRSEMNVSTLELGDSALYLCASSPPTGADSPLHFGNGTRLTVT.

This clonotype was found many times. The gene calls are TRBV6-1 and TRBJ2-7; D ambiguous. Germline V gene lookup returns CDR1 MNHNS and CDR2 SASEGT. The CDR3 covers 12 residues. V lost 4 bases to trimming and J lost 0 bases, with 4 bases between them. CDR3 nucleotides: TGTGCCAGCAGTGTTAGCTCCTACGAGCAGTACTTC. This encodes CASSVSSYEQYF.

This clonotype was counted many times. This chain connects TRBV7-9 to TRBJ2-1; possibly TRBD2 for D (6 bases). CDR1 is SEHNR, CDR2 FQNEAQ, per germline (reference sequence). V was shortened by 2 bases and J by 10 bases, with 12 bases between the two germline ends. CDR3 length: 13 amino acids. CDR3 amino acids: CASSLTSSGEQFF. The CDR3 DNA reads as TGTGCCAGCAGCTTAACATCCAGCGGGGAGCAGTTCTTC.

This clonotype was observed at least ten times. The V gene is TRBV10-3, the J gene TRBJ2-3; 7 nucleotides match TRBD1. V was clipped by 6 bases and J by 1 base; unmatched bases: 7. Germline-derived CDR1 and CDR2 are ENHRY and SYGVKD. The CDR3 sequence is 15 residues long. CDR3 in DNA: TGTGCCATCAGCCTTACAGGGGCACGCACAGATACGCAGTATTTT. The encoded protein is CAISLTGARTDTQYF.

In its sample, this clonotype was seen many times. V usage is TRBV9 and J usage is TRBJ2-5; D is unresolved. The V end lost 0 bases, the J end lost 5 bases, and 11 bases lay between the germline ends. Germline V gene lookup returns CDR1 SGDLS and CDR2 YYNGEE. CDR3 size: 14 residues. The CDR3, as DNA: TGTGCCAGCAGCGTAGATCCAGGACGGGAGACCCAGTACTTC. This gives the protein CASSVDPGRETQYF. Using reference TRBV9 and TRBJ2-5 for the parts outside the CDR3, the full variable domain is DSGVTQTPKHLITATGQRVTLRCSPRSGDLSVYWYQQSLDQGLQFLIQYYNGEERAKGNILERFSAQQFPDLHSELNLSSLELGDSALYFCASSVDPGRETQYFGPGTRLLVL.

This clonotype was seen many times. The rearrangement uses TRBV7-9 and TRBJ1-1, with a weak D call TRBD1 (5 bases). V lost 0 bases to trimming and J lost 2 bases, with 10 bases between them. The V gene's germline CDR1 is SEHNR and CDR2 FQNEAQ (reference sequence). This CDR3 contains 15 residues. The CDR3 here is CASSLAGTLNTEAFF. The CDR3 DNA reads as TGTGCCAGCAGCTTAGCCGGGACGCTTAACACTGAAGCTTTCTTT.